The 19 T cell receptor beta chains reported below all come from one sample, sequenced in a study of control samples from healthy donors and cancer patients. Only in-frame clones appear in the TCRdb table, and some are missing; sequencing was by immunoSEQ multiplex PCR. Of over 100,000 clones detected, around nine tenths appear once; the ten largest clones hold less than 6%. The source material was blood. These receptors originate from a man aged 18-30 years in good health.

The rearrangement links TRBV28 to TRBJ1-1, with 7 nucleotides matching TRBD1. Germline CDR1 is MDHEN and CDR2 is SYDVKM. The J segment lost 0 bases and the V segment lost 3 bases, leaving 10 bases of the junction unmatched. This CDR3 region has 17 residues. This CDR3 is CASSLGRGRGLNTEAFF. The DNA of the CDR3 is TGTGCCAGCAGTTTGGGAAGGGGGCGCGGGTTGAACACTGAAGCTTTCTTT.

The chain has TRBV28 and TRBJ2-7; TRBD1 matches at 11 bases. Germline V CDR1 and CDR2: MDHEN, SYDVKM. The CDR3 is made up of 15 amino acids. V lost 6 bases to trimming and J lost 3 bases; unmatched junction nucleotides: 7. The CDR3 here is CASSRGQGALYEQYF. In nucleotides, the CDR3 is TGTGCCAGCAGCCGTGGACAGGGGGCTCTCTACGAGCAGTACTTC. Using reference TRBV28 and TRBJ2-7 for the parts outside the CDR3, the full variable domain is DVKVTQSSRYLVKRTGEKVFLECVQDMDHENMFWYRQDPGLGLRLIYFSYDVKMKEKGDIPEGYSVSREKKERFSLILESASTNQTSMYLCASSRGQGALYEQYFGPGTRLTVT.

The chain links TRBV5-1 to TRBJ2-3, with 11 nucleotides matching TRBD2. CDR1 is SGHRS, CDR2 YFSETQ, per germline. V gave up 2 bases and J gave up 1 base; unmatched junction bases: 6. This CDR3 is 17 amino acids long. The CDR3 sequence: CASSFASGGFRTDTQYF. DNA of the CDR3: TGCGCCAGCAGCTTTGCTAGCGGGGGGTTTCGCACAGATACGCAGTATTTT.

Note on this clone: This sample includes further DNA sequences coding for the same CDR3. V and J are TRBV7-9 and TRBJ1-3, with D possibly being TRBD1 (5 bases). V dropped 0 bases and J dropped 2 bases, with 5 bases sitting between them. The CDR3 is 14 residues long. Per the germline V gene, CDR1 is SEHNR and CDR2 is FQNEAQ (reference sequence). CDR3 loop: CASSLAGAGNTIYF. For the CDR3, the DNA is TGTGCCAGCAGCTTAGCAGGGGCTGGAAACACCATATATTTT.

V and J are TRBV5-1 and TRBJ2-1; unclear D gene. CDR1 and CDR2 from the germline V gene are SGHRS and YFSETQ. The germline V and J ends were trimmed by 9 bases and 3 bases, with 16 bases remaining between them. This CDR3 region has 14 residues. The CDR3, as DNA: TGCGCCACCGCCACCTCCCCAGTCTACAATGAGCAGTTCTTC. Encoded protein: CATATSPVYNEQFF.

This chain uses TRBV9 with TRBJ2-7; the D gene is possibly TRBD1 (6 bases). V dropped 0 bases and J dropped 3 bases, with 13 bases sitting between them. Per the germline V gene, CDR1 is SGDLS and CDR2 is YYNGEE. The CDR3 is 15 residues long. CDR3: CASSVGAGVLYEQYF. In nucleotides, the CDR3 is TGTGCCAGCAGCGTAGGGGCAGGGGTCCTCTACGAGCAGTACTTC.

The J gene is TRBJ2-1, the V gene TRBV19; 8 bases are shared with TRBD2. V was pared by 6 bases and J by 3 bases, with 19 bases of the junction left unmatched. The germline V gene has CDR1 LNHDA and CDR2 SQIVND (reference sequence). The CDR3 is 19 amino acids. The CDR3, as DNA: TGTGCCAGTAGCCCGGGGACGGGAGCGGGGGCCCCCTTCTACAATGAGCAGTTCTTC. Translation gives CASSPGTGAGAPFYNEQFF.

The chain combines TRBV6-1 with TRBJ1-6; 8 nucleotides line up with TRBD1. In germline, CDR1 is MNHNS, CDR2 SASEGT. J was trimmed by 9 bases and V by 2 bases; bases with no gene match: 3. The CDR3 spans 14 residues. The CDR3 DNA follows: TGTGCCAGCAGTGAACAGGGGGCAGGTTCACCCCTCCACTTT. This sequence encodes CASSEQGAGSPLHF.

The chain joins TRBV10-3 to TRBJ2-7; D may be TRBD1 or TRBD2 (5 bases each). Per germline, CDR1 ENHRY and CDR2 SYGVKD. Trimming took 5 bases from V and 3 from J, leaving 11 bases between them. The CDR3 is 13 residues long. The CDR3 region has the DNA TGTGCCATCAGTCTTAGGGGAGACTACGAGCAGTACTTC. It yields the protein CAISLRGDYEQYF.

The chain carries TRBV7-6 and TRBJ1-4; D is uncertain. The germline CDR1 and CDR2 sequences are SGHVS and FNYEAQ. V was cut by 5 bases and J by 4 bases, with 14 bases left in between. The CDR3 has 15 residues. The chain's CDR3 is CASSQMGAGNEKLFF. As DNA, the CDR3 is TGTGCCAGCAGCCAGATGGGAGCGGGTAATGAAAAACTGTTTTTT.

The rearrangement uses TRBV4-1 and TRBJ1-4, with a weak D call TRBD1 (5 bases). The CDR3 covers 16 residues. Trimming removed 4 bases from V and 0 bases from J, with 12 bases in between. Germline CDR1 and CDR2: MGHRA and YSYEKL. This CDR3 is CASSRGATATNEKLFF. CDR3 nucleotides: TGCGCCAGCAGCCGAGGGGCGACTGCAACTAATGAAAAACTGTTTTTT.

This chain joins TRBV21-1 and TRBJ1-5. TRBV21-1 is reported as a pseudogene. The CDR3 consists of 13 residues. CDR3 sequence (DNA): TGTGCCAGCCGGACGGCAATGAATCAGCCCCAGCATTTT. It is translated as CASRTAMNQPQHF.

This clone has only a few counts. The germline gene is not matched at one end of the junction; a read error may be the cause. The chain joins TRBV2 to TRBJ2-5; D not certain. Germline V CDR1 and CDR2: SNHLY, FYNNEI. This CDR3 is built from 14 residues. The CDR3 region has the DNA TGTGCCAGCAGGGAAGGGTGGGGCCAAGAGACCCAGTACTTC. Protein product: CASREGWGQETQYF.

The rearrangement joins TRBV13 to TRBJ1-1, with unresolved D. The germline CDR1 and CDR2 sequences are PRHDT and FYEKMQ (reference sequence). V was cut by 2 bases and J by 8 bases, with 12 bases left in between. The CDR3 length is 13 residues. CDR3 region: CASSLRGPGEAFF. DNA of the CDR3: TGTGCCAGCAGCTTACGAGGGCCCGGGGAAGCTTTCTTT.

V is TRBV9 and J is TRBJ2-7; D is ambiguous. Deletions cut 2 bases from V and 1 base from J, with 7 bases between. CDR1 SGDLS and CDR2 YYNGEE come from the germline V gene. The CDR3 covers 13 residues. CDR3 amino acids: CASSVTESYEQYF. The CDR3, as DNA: TGTGCCAGCAGCGTTACGGAATCCTACGAGCAGTACTTC. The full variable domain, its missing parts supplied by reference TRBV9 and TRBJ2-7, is DSGVTQTPKHLITATGQRVTLRCSPRSGDLSVYWYQQSLDQGLQFLIQYYNGEERAKGNILERFSAQQFPDLHSELNLSSLELGDSALYFCASSVTESYEQYFGPGTRLTVT.

CDR3: CASSLSSGMNTGELFF. CDR3 bases: TGTGCCAGCAGCTTATCGTCGGGGATGAACACCGGGGAGCTGTTTTTT. This rearrangement joins TRBV11-2 to TRBJ2-2; D may be TRBD2 (5 bases). V lost 2 bases and J lost 1, with 11 bases in between. Germline loops: CDR1 SGHAT, CDR2 FQNNGV. There are 16 residues in the CDR3.

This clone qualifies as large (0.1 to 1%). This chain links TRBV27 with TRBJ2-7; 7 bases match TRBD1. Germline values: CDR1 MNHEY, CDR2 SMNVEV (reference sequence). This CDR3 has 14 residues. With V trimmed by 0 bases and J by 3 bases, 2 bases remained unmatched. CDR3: CASSLSRTGYEQYF. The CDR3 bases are TGTGCCAGCAGTTTATCGAGGACAGGCTACGAGCAGTACTTC.

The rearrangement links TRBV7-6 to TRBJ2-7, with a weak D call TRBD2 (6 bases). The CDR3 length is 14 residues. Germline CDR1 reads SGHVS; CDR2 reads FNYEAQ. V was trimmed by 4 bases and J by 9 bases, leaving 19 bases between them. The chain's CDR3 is CASSSSGLNIGQYF. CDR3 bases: TGTGCCAGCAGCTCGTCGGGACTTAATATTGGGCAGTACTTC.

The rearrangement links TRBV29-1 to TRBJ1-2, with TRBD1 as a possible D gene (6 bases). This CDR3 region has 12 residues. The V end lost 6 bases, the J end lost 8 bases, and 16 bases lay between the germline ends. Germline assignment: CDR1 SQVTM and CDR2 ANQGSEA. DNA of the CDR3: TGCAGCGTGGCGGACAGTCTAGGAGGCTACACCTTC. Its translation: CSVADSLGGYTF.